These 30 T cell receptor beta chains share one sample of origin, sequenced in a study of CD8+ T cells in alopecia areata (dated by TCRdb to the late 2010s). Libraries were built with the immunoSEQ multiplex PCR assay. RNA was extracted from all samples and reverse transcribed into cDNA, which served as template for TCR sequencing. Here the immuneACCESS table is served through TCRdb, limited to in-frame sequences with V and J called. Missing clones are a known gap in these copies; in checked studies unresolved V genes cover under half, and the rest lacks a known reason. The sample table records some 120,000 clones; around 60% of these occur just once. The ten top clones hold more than 5% of the sample. What the time point label conveys for this sample: around 4 weeks on oral tofacitinib. The treatment or condition label here, explained by the study, means: oral pan-JAK inhibitor, 5-10 mg twice daily.

This sample comprised CD4+ T cells sorted from blood, obtained at week 4, from a patient treated with tofacitinib. The receptors shown here come from a human donor with alopecia areata.

This clone has only a few counts. This sequence joins TRBV2 and TRBJ1-4; unclear D gene. CDR1 SNHLY and CDR2 FYNNEI come from the germline V gene. V was clipped by 4 bases and J by 8 bases, with 11 bases between them. The CDR3 sequence is 13 residues long. Written as DNA, the CDR3 is TGTGCCAGCAGTGTTCCGACTGACGAAAAACTGTTTTTT. This encodes CASSVPTDEKLFF.

The genes are TRBV4-3 and TRBJ2-7; D remains ambiguous. The V end lost 1 base, the J end lost 3 bases, and 13 bases lay between the germline ends. Germline CDR1 is LGHNA and CDR2 is YSLEER. The CDR3 sequence is 15 residues long. The CDR3 is CASSQGEQSIYEQYF. The CDR3 DNA follows: TGCGCCAGCAGCCAAGGCGAACAGTCCATCTACGAGCAGTACTTC.

Only a few counts were recorded for this clone. J is TRBJ2-7 and V is TRBV5-1; perhaps TRBD1 as D (5 bases). Per germline, CDR1 SGHRS and CDR2 YFSETQ. This CDR3 is built from 15 residues. The germline V and J ends were trimmed by 0 bases and 3 bases, with 13 bases remaining between them. CDR3 amino acids: CASSLAQGVGYEQYF. CDR3 coding DNA: TGCGCCAGCAGCTTGGCGCAAGGGGTCGGCTACGAGCAGTACTTC.

The chain recombines TRBV30 with TRBJ2-5; possibly TRBD2 for D (7 bases). Germline V lookup: CDR1 GTSNPN, CDR2 SVGIG (reference sequence). The germline V and J ends were trimmed by 7 bases and 5 bases, with 14 bases remaining between them. The CDR3 is 12 amino acids. The CDR3 DNA reads TGTGCCTCCGAGCGGGACAAGGAGACCCAGTACTTC. Encoded protein: CASERDKETQYF.

This clone was recorded only once. V gene TRBV11-1 combines with J gene TRBJ1-1; no reliable D call. This CDR3 contains 13 residues. V lost 3 bases, J lost 2 bases, and 7 bases lay in between. Germline values: CDR1 SGHAT, CDR2 FQDESV (reference sequence). The CDR3, as DNA: TGTGCCAGCAGCTTGGTAGGAAACACTGAAGCTTTCTTT. Translation: CASSLVGNTEAFF.

The chain is built from TRBV7-9 and TRBJ2-5, with a tentative D call TRBD2 (6 bases). V lost 2 bases to trimming and J lost 2 bases, with 15 bases between them. CDR1 is SEHNR and CDR2 is FQNEAQ in the germline V gene (reference sequence). The CDR3 covers 16 residues. As DNA, the CDR3 is TGTGCCAGCAGCTTACGCCGGGGAGGTCCTCAAGAGACCCAGTACTTC. As protein: CASSLRRGGPQETQYF.

This clone was seen more than once but under ten times. The V call is TRBV29-1, the J call TRBJ1-1; TRBD1 matches at 7 bases. The length of the CDR3 is 15 residues. Germline loops: CDR1 SQVTM, CDR2 ANQGSEA. The J segment lost 5 bases and the V segment lost 3 bases, leaving 12 bases of the junction unmatched. The CDR3, as DNA: TGCAGCGTTGAGGGACAGAGAGGTCGTGGAACTGAAGCTTTCTTT. Its protein is CSVEGQRGRGTEAFF.

The chain recombines TRBV5-1 with TRBJ2-1; D uncertain. Germline lookup yields CDR1 SGHRS and CDR2 YFSETQ. The CDR3 extends over 14 amino acids. Trimming shortened V by 0 bases and J by 9 bases, and 13 bases separated the two germline ends. CDR3 DNA sequence: TGCGCCAGCAGCTTGGTTGTGGGGTCTGGTGAGCAGTTCTTC. Its protein is CASSLVVGSGEQFF. Supplemented by reference TRBV5-1 and TRBJ2-1, the full variable domain reads KAGVTQTPRYLIKTRGQQVTLSCSPISGHRSVSWYQQTPGQGLQFLFEYFSETQRNKGNFPGRFSGRQFSNSRSEMNVSTLELGDSALYLCASSLVVGSGEQFFGPGTRLTVL.

This clone appeared a few times. The chain employs TRBV29-1 and TRBJ2-7; TRBD1 agrees at 9 bases. This CDR3 spans 13 amino acids. Trimming took 4 bases from V and 4 from J; bases not matched to a gene: 5. Germline V lookup: CDR1 SQVTM, CDR2 ANQGSEA. The CDR3 DNA follows: TGCAGCGTTGGTGGACAGGGGATTTACGAGCAGTACTTC. Protein: CSVGGQGIYEQYF.

This clone has only one observation. V is TRBV19 and J is TRBJ2-2, with a possible D match to TRBD2 (5 bases). The CDR3 consists of 13 residues. CDR1 is LNHDA, CDR2 SQIVND, per germline (reference sequence). V shed 6 bases and J shed 5 bases, with 10 bases lying between them. Written as DNA, the CDR3 is TGTGCCAGTAGGGAGGTCTCTACCGGGGAGCTGTTTTTT. Translation: CASREVSTGELFF.

Only a few counts were recorded for this clone. Other nucleotide sequences in the sample specify the same CDR3. The chain links TRBV18 to TRBJ1-1; D may be TRBD1 (5 bases). Trimming left V 3 bases short and J 1 base short, with 6 bases between. Germline lookup yields CDR1 KGHSH and CDR2 LQKENI. This CDR3 is 13 amino acids long. The CDR3 here is CASSPQGNTEAFF. DNA for the CDR3: TGTGCCAGCTCACCGCAGGGGAACACTGAAGCTTTCTTT.

This chain joins TRBV18 and TRBJ2-1, with 9 bases aligning to TRBD1. V gave up 6 bases and J gave up 5 bases; unmatched junction bases: 8. Germline assignment: CDR1 KGHSH and CDR2 LQKENI. CDR3 size: 15 residues. The CDR3 region is CASSVAGTGNNEQFF. The CDR3 DNA follows: TGTGCCAGCTCCGTAGCCGGGACAGGGAACAATGAGCAGTTCTTC.

This clone has a handful of counts. The chain links TRBV25-1 to TRBJ2-7; D is uncertain. Germline CDR1 MGHDK, CDR2 SYGVNS. The V end lost 5 bases, the J end lost 4 bases, and 6 bases lay between the germline ends. The CDR3 is made up of 11 amino acids. The CDR3 region has the DNA TGTGCCAGCAGTCAAGGGTACGAGCAGTACTTC. As protein: CASSQGYEQYF.

V gene TRBV7-2 combines with J gene TRBJ1-5, with TRBD1 as a possible D gene (5 bases). The V end lost 5 bases, the J end lost 4 bases, and 15 bases lay between the germline ends. The CDR3 length is 15 residues. Germline V lookup: CDR1 SGHTA, CDR2 FQGNSA. The CDR3 here is CASSGATVRNQPQHF. In nucleotides, the CDR3 is TGTGCCAGCAGCGGGGCCACAGTAAGGAATCAGCCCCAGCATTTT. Supplemented by reference TRBV7-2 and TRBJ1-5, the full variable domain reads GAGVSQSPSNKVTEKGKDVELRCDPISGHTALYWYRQSLGQGLEFLIYFQGNSAPDKSGLPSDRFSAERTGGSVSTLTIQRTQQEDSAVYLCASSGATVRNQPQHFGDGTRLSIL.

This chain joins TRBV30 and TRBJ2-5; 15 bases are shared with TRBD2. From germline, CDR1 is GTSNPN and CDR2 SVGIG (reference sequence). The CDR3 runs 14 residues. With V trimmed by 4 bases and J by 5 bases, 2 bases remained unmatched. The CDR3: CAWTGTSGRETQYF. The CDR3 bases are TGTGCCTGGACCGGGACTAGCGGGAGGGAGACCCAGTACTTC.

V is TRBV6-1 and J is TRBJ2-7, with TRBD2 matching over 11 bases. This CDR3 contains 14 residues. Germline assignment: CDR1 MNHNS and CDR2 SASEGT. V lost 4 bases to trimming and J lost 5 bases; unmatched junction nucleotides: 4. CDR3 DNA: TGTGCCAGCAGTGTAGCGGGAGGGCACCACGAGCAGTACTTC. This gives the protein CASSVAGGHHEQYF.

The chain carries TRBV4-2 and TRBJ2-7; TRBD1 matches at 11 bases. This CDR3 is built from 14 residues. Germline CDR1 reads LGHNA; CDR2 reads YNFKEQ. Unmatched junction bases numbered 3, after V lost 5 bases and J lost 3 bases. The CDR3 loop is CASSSGQGDYEQYF. CDR3 coding DNA: TGTGCCAGCAGCTCGGGACAGGGGGACTACGAGCAGTACTTC.

This clone was seen only once. The chain combines TRBV28 with TRBJ2-7; D might be TRBD1 (6 bases). V shed 8 bases and J shed 7 bases, with 30 bases lying between them. Germline V gene lookup returns CDR1 MDHEN and CDR2 SYDVKM. The CDR3 consists of 17 residues. CDR3 sequence reads: CASGTRGAGWGRGEQYF. CDR3 sequence (DNA): TGTGCCAGCGGGACCAGGGGCGCCGGGTGGGGAAGAGGAGAGCAGTACTTC.

This chain connects TRBV19 to TRBJ1-1; maybe TRBD1 (5 bases). The CDR3 runs to 15 residues. Trimming stripped 3 bases from V and 5 bases from J, with 16 bases between. Germline values: CDR1 LNHDA, CDR2 SQIVND (reference sequence). The CDR3 sequence: CASSINGARSTEAFF. DNA for the CDR3: TGTGCCAGTAGTATCAACGGGGCCAGGTCAACTGAAGCTTTCTTT.

The V gene is TRBV6-1, the J gene TRBJ2-1; unclear D gene. This CDR3 region has 11 residues. Germline CDR1 and CDR2: MNHNS and SASEGT. Trimming took 3 bases from V and 11 from J, leaving 8 bases between them. CDR3 loop: CASSEVRKQFF. DNA of the CDR3: TGTGCCAGCAGTGAGGTCAGGAAGCAGTTCTTC.

This sequence joins TRBV5-1 and TRBJ2-1; D possibly uses TRBD1 or TRBD2 (5 bases each). V gave up 0 bases and J gave up 3 bases, with 7 bases separating them. CDR1 and CDR2 (germline): SGHRS, YFSETQ. The CDR3 loop spans 14 amino acids. CDR3: CASSLGGGYNEQFF. DNA of the CDR3: TGCGCCAGCAGCTTGGGTGGGGGCTACAATGAGCAGTTCTTC.

This sequence joins TRBV5-6 and TRBJ1-4; the D is unclear. V shed 7 bases and J shed 5 bases, with 12 bases lying between them. CDR3 length: 13 amino acids. Germline CDR1 reads SGHDT; CDR2 reads YYEEEE. The CDR3 region has the DNA TGTGCCAGCTTTCGCAGGCGCAATGAAAAACTGTTTTTT. As protein: CASFRRRNEKLFF.

In this sample, this clone turned up a few times. The rearrangement uses TRBV29-1 and TRBJ1-2; 7 nucleotides match TRBD1. The germline V gene encodes CDR1 SQVTM and CDR2 ANQGSEA. This CDR3 spans 16 amino acids. V was pared by 7 bases and J by 0 bases, with 14 bases of the junction left unmatched. DNA of the CDR3: TGCAGCGCCCCCGGGGGACAGAATTCAGCTAACTATGGCTACACCTTC. Protein: CSAPGGQNSANYGYTF.

The chain carries TRBV7-2 and TRBJ2-7; TRBD2 might be the D (7 bases). There are 15 residues in the CDR3. CDR1 SGHTA and CDR2 FQGNSA come from the germline V gene. V was clipped by 5 bases and J by 4 bases, with 18 bases between them. The CDR3 loop is CASSPETGGGYEQYF. The CDR3, as DNA: TGTGCCAGCAGCCCCGAGACGGGGGGCGGTTACGAGCAGTACTTC.

The chain combines TRBV7-3 with TRBJ2-7; TRBD2 might be the D (5 bases). V gave up 3 bases and J gave up 3 bases, with 15 bases separating them. The germline V gene encodes CDR1 SGHTA and CDR2 FQGTGA. The CDR3 runs to 15 residues. The CDR3 is CASSFSALGSYEQYF. For the CDR3, the DNA is TGTGCCAGCAGCTTTTCCGCACTAGGGAGCTACGAGCAGTACTTC.

The rearrangement links TRBV29-1 to TRBJ1-1; no firm D call. The CDR3 sequence is 13 residues long. V was cut by 5 bases and J by 7 bases, with 17 bases left in between. Germline V gene sequence: CDR1 SQVTM, CDR2 ANQGSEA. CDR3 in amino acids: CSVLQPSGGEAFF. The CDR3 coding sequence is TGCAGCGTTCTGCAGCCTAGCGGAGGTGAAGCTTTCTTT. Full variable domain (missing parts from reference TRBV29-1 and TRBJ1-1): SAVISQKPSRDICQRGTSLTIQCQVDSQVTMMFWYRQQPGQSLTLIATANQGSEATYESGFVIDKFPISRPNLTFSTLTVSNMSPEDSSIYLCSVLQPSGGEAFFGQGTRLTVV.

Relative to its sample, this clone is medium-sized. The rearrangement links TRBV4-3 to TRBJ2-6; D is unresolved. The length of the CDR3 is 16 residues. Germline V lookup: CDR1 LGHNA, CDR2 YSLEER. V dropped 0 bases and J dropped 2 bases, with 8 bases sitting between them. Here the CDR3 DNA reads TGCGCCAGCAGCCAAGATCCGTCCGCTGGGGCCAACGTCCTGACTTTC. Its translation: CASSQDPSAGANVLTF.

J is TRBJ2-5 and V is TRBV7-2; weak D call: TRBD2 (6 bases). Germline lookup yields CDR1 SGHTA and CDR2 FQGNSA. The V gene lost 3 bases and the J gene lost 5 bases, with 22 bases spanning the gap. CDR3 size: 17 residues. The CDR3 is CASSFSLGGKPRETQYF. As DNA, the CDR3 is TGTGCCAGCAGCTTTTCATTGGGGGGTAAACCCCGGGAGACCCAGTACTTC.

The V gene is TRBV6-5, the J gene TRBJ2-2; perhaps TRBD1 as D (5 bases). V dropped 6 bases and J dropped 0 bases, with 11 bases sitting between them. The CDR3 runs 15 residues. Germline assignment: CDR1 MNHEY and CDR2 SVGAGI. CDR3 bases: TGTGCCAGCAGACAAGGGGCTTCGAACACCGGGGAGCTGTTTTTT. Translating gives CASRQGASNTGELFF.

V usage is TRBV28 and J usage is TRBJ2-7, with a weak D call TRBD2 (6 bases). Trimming took off 3 bases at V and 3 bases at J, with 12 bases between the two ends. The CDR3 is 14 amino acids. Germline CDR1 is MDHEN and CDR2 is SYDVKM. The CDR3 region has the DNA TGTGCCAGCAGTTTGCCGGACTACAACTACGAGCAGTACTTC. It encodes CASSLPDYNYEQYF.